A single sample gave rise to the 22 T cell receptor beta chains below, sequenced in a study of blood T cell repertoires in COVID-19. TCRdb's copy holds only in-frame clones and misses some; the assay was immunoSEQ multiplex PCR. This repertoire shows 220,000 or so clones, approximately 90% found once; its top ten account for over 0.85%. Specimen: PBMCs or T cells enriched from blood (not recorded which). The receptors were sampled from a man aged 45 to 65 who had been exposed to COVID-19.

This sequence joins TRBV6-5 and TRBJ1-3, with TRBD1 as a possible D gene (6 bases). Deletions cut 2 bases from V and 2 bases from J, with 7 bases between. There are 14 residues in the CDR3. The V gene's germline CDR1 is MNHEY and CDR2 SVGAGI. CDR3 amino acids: CASSYAGAGNTIYF. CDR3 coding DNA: TGTGCCAGCAGTTACGCAGGGGCTGGAAACACCATATATTTT.

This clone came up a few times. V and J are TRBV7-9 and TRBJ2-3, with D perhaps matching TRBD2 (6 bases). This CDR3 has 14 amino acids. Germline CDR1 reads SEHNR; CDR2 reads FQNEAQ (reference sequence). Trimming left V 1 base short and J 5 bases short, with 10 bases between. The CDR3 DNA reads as TGTGCCAGCAGCTTAGGGGCGGGAAAAGATACGCAGTATTTT. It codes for CASSLGAGKDTQYF.

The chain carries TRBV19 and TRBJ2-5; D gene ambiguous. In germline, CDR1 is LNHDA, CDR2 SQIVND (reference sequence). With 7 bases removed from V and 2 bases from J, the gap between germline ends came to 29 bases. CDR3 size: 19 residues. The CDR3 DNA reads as TGTGCCAGTAATAATGTCGGCAGGAACCTTCCCACACCTCAAGAGACCCAGTACTTC. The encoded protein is CASNNVGRNLPTPQETQYF.

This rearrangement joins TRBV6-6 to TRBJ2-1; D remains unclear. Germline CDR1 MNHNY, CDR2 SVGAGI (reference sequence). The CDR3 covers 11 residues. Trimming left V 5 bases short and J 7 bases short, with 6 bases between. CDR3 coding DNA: TGTGCCAGCAGTCCCCTGAATGAGCAGTTCTTC. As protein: CASSPLNEQFF.

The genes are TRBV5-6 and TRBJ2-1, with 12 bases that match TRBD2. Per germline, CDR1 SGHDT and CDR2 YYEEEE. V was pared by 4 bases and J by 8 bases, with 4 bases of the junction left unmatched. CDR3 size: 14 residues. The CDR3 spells CASSVTSGSDEQFF. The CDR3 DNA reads TGTGCCAGCAGCGTGACTAGCGGGAGTGATGAGCAGTTCTTC.

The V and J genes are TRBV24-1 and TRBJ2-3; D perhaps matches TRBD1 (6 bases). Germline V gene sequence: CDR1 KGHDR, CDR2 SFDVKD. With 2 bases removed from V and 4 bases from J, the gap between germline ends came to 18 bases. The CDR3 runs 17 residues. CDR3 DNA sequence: TGTGCCACCAGTGATTGGGGGCTGGGGGTTGGGTCAGATACGCAGTATTTT. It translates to CATSDWGLGVGSDTQYF.

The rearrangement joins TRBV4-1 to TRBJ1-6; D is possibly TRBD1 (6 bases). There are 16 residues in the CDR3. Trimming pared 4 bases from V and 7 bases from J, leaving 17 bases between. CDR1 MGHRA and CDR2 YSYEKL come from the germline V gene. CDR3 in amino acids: CASSRGLRGWNSPLHF. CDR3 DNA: TGCGCCAGCAGCCGGGGGCTAAGGGGATGGAATTCACCCCTCCACTTT.

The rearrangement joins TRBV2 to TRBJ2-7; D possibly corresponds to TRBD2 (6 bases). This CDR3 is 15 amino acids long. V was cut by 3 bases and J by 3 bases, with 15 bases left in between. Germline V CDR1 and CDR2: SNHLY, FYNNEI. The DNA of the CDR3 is TGTGCCAGCAGTGACCCGGGTCGGGGGAACTACGAGCAGTACTTC. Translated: CASSDPGRGNYEQYF.

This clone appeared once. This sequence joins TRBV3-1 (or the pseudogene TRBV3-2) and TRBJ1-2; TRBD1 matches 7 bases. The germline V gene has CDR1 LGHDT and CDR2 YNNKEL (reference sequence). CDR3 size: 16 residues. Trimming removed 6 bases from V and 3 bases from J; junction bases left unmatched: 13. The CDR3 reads CASRGPTGVSHYGYTF. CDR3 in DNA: TGTGCCAGCAGGGGACCCACAGGGGTGTCTCACTATGGCTACACCTTC.

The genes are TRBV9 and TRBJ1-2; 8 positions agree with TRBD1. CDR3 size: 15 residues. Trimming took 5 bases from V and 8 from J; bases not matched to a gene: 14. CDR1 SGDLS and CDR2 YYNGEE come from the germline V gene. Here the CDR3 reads CASRSDRGRFTGYTF. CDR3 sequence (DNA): TGTGCCAGCAGATCCGACAGGGGAAGGTTTACGGGCTACACCTTC.

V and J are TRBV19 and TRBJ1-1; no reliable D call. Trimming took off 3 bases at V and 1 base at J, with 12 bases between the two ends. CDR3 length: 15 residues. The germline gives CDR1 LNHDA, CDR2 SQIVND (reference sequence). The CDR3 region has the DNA TGTGCCAGTAGTATGGGGAGGGAGGCGAACACTGAAGCTTTCTTT. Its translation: CASSMGREANTEAFF.

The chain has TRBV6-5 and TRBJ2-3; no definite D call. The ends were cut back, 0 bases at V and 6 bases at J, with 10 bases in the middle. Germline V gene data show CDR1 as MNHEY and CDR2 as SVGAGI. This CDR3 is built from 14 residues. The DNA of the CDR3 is TGTGCCAGCAGTTACTCTCCTCACGCGGATACGCAGTATTTT. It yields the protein CASSYSPHADTQYF.

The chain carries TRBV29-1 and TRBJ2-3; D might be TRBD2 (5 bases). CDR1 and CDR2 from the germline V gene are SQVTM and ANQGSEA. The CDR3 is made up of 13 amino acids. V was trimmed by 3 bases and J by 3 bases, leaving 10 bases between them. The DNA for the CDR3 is TGCAGCGTTGAGGGAGTAGGTACAGATACGCAGTATTTT. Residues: CSVEGVGTDTQYF.

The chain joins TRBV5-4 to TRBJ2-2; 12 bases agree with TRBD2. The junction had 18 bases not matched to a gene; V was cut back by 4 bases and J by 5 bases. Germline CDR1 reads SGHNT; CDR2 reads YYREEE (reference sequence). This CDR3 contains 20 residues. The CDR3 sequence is CASSRGIMTSGGSMTGELFF. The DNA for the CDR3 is TGTGCCAGCAGCCGGGGAATCATGACTAGCGGGGGAAGTATGACCGGGGAGCTGTTTTTT.

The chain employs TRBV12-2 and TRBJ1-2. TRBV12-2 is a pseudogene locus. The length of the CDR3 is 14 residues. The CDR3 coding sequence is TGTGCAAGTCGCTTCTACGGGGGGGCGCTCGGCTACACCTTC. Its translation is CASRFYGGALGYTF.

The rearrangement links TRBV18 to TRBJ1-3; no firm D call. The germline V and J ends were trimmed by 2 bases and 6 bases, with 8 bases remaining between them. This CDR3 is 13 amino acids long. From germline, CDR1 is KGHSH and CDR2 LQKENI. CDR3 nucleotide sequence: TGTGCCAGCTCACCAAACAGCCTAAACACCATATATTTT. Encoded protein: CASSPNSLNTIYF.

The CDR3 is CASSPPSRQGAGGYTF. CDR3 bases: TGTGCCAGCAGCCCCCCTTCCCGACAGGGGGCTGGTGGCTACACCTTC. The rearrangement joins TRBV5-5 to TRBJ1-2; 10 bases match TRBD1. This CDR3 is 16 amino acids long. CDR1 and CDR2 (germline): SGHKS, YYEKEE (reference sequence). J lost 7 bases, V lost 4 bases, and 13 bases had no gene match.

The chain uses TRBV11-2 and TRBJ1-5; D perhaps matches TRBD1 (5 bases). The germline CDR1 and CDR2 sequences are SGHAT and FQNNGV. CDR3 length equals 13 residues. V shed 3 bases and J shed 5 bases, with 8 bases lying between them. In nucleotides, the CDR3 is TGTGCCAGCAGCTTTGACAGTGATCAGCCCCAGCATTTT. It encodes CASSFDSDQPQHF.

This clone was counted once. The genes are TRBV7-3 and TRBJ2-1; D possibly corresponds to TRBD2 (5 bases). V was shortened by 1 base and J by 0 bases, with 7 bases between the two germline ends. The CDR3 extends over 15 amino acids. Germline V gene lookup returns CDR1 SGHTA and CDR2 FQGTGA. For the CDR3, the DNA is TGTGCCAGCAGCTTAAATAGCGCCTCCTACAATGAGCAGTTCTTC. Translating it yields CASSLNSASYNEQFF.

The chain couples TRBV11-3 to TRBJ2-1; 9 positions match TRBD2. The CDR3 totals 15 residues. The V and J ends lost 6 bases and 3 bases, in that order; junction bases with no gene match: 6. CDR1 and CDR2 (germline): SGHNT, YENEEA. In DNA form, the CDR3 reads TGTGCCAGCAGTTCTAGCGGGATAATCTACAATGAGCAGTTCTTC. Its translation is CASSSSGIIYNEQFF.

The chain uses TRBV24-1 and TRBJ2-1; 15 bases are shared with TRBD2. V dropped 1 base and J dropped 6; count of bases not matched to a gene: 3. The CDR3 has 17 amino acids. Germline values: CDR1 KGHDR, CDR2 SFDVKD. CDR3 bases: TGTGCCACCAGTGATTTCCGGACTAGCGGGAGGGCCAATGAGCAGTTCTTC. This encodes CATSDFRTSGRANEQFF.

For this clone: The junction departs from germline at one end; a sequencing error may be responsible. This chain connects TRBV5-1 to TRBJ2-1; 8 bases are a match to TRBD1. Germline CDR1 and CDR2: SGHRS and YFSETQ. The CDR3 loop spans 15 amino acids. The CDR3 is CASSATGTGYDEQFF. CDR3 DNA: TGCGCCAGCAGCGCCACCGGGACAGGCTACGATGAGCAGTTCTTC. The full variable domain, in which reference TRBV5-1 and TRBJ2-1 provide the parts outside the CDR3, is KAGVTQTPRYLIKTRGQQVTLSCSPISGHRSVSWYQQTPGQGLQFLFEYFSETQRNKGNFPGRFSGRQFSNSRSEMNVSTLELGDSALYLCASSATGTGYDEQFFGPGTRLTVL.